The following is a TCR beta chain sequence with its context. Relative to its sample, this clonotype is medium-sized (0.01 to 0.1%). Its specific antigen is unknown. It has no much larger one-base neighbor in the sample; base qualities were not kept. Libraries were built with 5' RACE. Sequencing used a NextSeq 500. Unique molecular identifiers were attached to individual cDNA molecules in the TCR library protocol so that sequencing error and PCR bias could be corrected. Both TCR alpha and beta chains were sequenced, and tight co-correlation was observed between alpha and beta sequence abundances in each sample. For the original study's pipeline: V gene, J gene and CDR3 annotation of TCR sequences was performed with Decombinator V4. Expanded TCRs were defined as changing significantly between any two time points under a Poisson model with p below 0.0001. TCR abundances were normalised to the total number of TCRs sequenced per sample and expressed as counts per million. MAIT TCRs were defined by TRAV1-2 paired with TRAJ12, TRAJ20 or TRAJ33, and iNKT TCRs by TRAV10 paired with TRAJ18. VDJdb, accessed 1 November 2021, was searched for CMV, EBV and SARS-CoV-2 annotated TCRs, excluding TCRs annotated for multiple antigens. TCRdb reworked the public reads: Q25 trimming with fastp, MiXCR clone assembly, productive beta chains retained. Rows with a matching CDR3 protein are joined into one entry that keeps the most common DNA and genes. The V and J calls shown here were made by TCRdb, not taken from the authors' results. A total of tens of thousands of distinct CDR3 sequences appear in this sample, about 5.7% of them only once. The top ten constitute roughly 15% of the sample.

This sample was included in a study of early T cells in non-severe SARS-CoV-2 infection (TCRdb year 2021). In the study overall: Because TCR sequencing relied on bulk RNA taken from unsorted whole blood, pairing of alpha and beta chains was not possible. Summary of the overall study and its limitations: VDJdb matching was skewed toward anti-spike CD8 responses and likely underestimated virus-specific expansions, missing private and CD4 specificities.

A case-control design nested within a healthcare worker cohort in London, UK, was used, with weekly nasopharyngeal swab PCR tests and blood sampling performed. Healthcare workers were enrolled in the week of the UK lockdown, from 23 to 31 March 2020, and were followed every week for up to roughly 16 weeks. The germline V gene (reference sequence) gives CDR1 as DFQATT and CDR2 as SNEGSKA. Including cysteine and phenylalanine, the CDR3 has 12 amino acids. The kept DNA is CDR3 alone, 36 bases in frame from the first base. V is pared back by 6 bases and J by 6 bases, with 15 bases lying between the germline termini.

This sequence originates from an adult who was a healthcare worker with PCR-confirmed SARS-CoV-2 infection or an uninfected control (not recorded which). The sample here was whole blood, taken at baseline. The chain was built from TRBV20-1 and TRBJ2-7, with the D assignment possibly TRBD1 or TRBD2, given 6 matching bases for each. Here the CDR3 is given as CSAQEGGPEQYF. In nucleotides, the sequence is TGCAGTGCCCAAGAGGGGGGCCCCGAGCAGTACTTC.